The subject of this entry is one T cell receptor (beta chain). Its antigen is unknown. The germline V gene has CDR1 SEHNR and CDR2 FQNEAQ (reference sequence). The length of the CDR3 is 16 residues. This sample is part of a study of T cells expressing NK-cell markers. Study at large: Seven of eight sequenced donors tested HCMV-seropositive; one tested seronegative. Study observations and caveats: In a handful of donors, dominant NKG2C+ clonotypes were roughly 1.0-7.5% of CD8+ T cells.

Libraries used 5'RACE template switching adding universal primer site and UMIs. TCRdb reprocessed the 5' RACE reads, with one entry per CDR3 protein and no DNA. The sample table includes roughly 150,000 distinct CDR3 sequences. The chain has TRBV7-9 and TRBJ2-3. The sequence was collected from a man aged 18-75 years in good health. The sequencing sample was made of blood T cells: a sorted CD56 or NKG2C T cell subset, CD4+ or CD8+ T cells, or bulk PBMC T cells (not recorded which). The CDR3 loop is CASSMPRRPSTDTQYF.